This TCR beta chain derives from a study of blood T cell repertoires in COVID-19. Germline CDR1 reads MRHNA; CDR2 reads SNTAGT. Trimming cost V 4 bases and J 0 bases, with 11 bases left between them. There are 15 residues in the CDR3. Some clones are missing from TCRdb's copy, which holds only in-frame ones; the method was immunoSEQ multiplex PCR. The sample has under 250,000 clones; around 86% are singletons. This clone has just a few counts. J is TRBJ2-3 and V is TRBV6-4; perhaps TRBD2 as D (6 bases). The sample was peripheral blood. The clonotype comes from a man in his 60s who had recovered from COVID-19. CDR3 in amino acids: CASSVVAASTDTQYF. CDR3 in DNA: TGTGCCAGCAGTGTGGTAGCGGCTAGCACAGATACGCAGTATTTT.